The clone carrying this TCR beta chain was observed a handful of times. The antigen is not known. Every bit of the isolated RNA underwent reverse transcription, so sequencing read expressed TCRB transcripts. TCRdb's copy holds only in-frame clones and misses some; the assay was immunoSEQ multiplex PCR. The table includes approximately 280,000 clones, around 16% detected once. This sample was taken from a study of beta chain features in type 1 diabetes. Whole-study results and caveats: A moderate, significant TCRB CDR3 shortening appeared in type 1 diabetes across four CD4+ subsets.

This CDR3 is 14 amino acids long. Germline CDR1 and CDR2: SGHAT and FQNNGV. Trimming cost V 1 base and J 3 bases, with 10 bases left between them. Each of the CD4+ naive, central memory, regulatory and stem cell-like memory populations was sorted via CD45RO/CCR7/CD25/CD127/CD95/CD27. The sequence was obtained from a man younger than 35 with type 1 diabetes. The chain employs TRBV11-2 and TRBJ2-7; D may be TRBD2 (5 bases). Sequencing input: naive CD4+ T cells from blood. In DNA form, the CDR3 reads TGTGCCAGCAGCTTAGTCCCCGGGAACTACGAGCAGTACTTC. Translation gives CASSLVPGNYEQYF.